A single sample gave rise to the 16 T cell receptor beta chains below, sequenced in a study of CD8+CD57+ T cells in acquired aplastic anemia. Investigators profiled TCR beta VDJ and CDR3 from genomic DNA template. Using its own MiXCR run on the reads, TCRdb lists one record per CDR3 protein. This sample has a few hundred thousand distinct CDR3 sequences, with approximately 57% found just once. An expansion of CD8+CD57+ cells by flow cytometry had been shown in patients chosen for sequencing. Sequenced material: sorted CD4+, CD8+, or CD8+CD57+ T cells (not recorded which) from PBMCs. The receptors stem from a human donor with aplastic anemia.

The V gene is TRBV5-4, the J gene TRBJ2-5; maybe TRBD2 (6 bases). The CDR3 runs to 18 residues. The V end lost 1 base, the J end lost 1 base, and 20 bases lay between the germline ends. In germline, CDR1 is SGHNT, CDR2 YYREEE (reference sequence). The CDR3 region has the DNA TGTGCCAGCAGCTTGATCGGCGGGCTTACCGGGGGCCAAGAGACCCAGTACTTC. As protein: CASSLIGGLTGGQETQYF.

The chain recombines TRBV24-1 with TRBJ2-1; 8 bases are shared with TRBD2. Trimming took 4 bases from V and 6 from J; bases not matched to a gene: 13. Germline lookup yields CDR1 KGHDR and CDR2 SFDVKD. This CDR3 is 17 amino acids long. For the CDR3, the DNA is TGTGCCACCAGTGACAGGCCGGGACTAGGTACTTTCAATGAGCAGTTCTTC. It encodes CATSDRPGLGTFNEQFF.

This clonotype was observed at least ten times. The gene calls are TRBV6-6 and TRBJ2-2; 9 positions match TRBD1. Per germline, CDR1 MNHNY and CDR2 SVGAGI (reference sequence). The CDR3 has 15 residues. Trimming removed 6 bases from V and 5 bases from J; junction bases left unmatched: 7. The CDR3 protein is CASRRGQGETGELFF. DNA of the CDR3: TGTGCCAGCAGACGGGGACAGGGAGAAACCGGGGAGCTGTTTTTT.

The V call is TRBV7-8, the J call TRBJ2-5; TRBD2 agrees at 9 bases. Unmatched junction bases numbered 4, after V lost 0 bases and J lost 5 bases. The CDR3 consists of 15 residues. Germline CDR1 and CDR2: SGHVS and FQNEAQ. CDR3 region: CASSLARLAGETQYF. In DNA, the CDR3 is TGTGCCAGCAGCTTAGCGCGGCTAGCGGGGGAGACCCAGTACTTC.

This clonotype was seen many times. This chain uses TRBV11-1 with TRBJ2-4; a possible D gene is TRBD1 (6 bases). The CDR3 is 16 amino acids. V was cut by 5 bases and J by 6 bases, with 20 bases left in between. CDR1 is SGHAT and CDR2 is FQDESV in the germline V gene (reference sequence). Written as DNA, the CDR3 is TGTGCCAGCAGCCGTCCAGGGGTAGGGGTTTTAAACATTCAGTACTTC. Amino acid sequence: CASSRPGVGVLNIQYF. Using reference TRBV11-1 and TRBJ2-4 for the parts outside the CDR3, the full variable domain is EAEVAQSPRYKITEKSQAVAFWCDPISGHATLYWYRQILGQGPELLVQFQDESVVDDSQLPKDRFSAERLKGVDSTLKIQPAELGDSAMYLCASSRPGVGVLNIQYFGAGTRLSVL.

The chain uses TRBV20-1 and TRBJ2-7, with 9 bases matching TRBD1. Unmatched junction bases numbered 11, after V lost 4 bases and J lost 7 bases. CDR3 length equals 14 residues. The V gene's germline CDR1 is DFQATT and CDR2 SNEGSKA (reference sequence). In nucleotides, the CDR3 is TGCAGTGCTACAAACCGGGACAGGGTAGCGGAGCAGTACTTC. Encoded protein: CSATNRDRVAEQYF.

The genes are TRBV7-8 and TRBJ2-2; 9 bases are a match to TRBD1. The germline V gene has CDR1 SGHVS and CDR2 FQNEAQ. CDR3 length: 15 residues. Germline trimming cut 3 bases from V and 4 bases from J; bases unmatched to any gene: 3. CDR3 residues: CASSLGTGSTGELFF. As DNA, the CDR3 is TGTGCCAGCAGCTTGGGGACAGGGAGCACCGGGGAGCTGTTTTTT.

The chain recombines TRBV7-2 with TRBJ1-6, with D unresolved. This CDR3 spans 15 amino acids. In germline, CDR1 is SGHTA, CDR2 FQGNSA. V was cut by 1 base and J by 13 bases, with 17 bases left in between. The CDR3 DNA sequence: TGTGCCAGCAGCTTAGACGGCGGCGCCTCGACTCCCCTCCACTTT. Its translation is CASSLDGGASTPLHF.

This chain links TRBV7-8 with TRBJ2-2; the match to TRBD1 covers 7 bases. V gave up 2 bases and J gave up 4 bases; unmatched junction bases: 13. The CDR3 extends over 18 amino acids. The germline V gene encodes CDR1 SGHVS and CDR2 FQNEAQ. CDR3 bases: TGTGCCAGCAGCTTACAAAGGGGTCCCGGGACAGTCACCGGGGAGCTGTTTTTT. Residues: CASSLQRGPGTVTGELFF.

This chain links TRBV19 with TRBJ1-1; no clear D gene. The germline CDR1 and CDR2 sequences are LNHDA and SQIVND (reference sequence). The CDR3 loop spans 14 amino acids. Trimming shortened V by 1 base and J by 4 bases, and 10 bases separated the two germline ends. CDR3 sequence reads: CASSIGGGFTEAFF. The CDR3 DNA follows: TGTGCCAGTAGTATAGGGGGAGGGTTCACTGAAGCTTTCTTT.

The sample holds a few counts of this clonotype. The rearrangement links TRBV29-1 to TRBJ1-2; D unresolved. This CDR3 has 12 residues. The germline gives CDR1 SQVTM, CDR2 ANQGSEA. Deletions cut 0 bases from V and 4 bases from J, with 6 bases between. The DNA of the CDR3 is TGCAGCGTTGAAGAAGGCAGCTATGGCTACACCTTC. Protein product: CSVEEGSYGYTF.

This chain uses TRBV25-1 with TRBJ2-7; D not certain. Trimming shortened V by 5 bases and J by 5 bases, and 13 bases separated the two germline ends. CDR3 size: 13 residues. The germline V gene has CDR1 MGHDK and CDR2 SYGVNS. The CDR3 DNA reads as TGTGCCAGCAGTTCCGGTACGAGGAACGAGCAGTACTTC. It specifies CASSSGTRNEQYF.

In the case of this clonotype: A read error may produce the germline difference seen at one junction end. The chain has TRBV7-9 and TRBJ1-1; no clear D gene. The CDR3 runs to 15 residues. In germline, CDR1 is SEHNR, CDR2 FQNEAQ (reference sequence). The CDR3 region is CASSLRRGSNAEAFF. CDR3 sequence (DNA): TGTGCCAGCAGCTTACGGCGTGGATCGAACGCTGAAGCTTTCTTT.

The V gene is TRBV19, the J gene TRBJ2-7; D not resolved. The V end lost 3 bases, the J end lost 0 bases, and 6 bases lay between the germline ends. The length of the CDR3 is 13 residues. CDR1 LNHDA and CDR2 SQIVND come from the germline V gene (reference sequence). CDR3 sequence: CASSMGTSYEQYF. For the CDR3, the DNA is TGTGCCAGTAGTATGGGCACCTCCTACGAGCAGTACTTC. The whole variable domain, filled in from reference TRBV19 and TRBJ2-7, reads DGGITQSPKYLFRKEGQNVTLSCEQNLNHDAMYWYRQDPGQGLRLIYYSQIVNDFQKGDIAEGYSVSREKKESFPLTVTSAQKNPTAFYLCASSMGTSYEQYFGPGTRLTVT.

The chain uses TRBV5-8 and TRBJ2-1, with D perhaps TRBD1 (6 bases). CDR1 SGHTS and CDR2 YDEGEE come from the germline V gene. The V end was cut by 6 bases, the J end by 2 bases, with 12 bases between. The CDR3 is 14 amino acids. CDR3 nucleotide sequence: TGTGCCAGCACCCCTAGGGGGACCTACAATGAGCAGTTCTTC. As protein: CASTPRGTYNEQFF.

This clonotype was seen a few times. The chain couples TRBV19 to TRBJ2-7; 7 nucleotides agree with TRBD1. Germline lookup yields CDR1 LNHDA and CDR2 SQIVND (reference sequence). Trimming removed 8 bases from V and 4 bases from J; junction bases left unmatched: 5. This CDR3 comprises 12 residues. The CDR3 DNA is TGTGCCAGTCGGGACAGTAAGTACGAGCAGTACTTC. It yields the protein CASRDSKYEQYF. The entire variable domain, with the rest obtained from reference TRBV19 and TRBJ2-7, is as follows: DGGITQSPKYLFRKEGQNVTLSCEQNLNHDAMYWYRQDPGQGLRLIYYSQIVNDFQKGDIAEGYSVSREKKESFPLTVTSAQKNPTAFYLCASRDSKYEQYFGPGTRLTVT.